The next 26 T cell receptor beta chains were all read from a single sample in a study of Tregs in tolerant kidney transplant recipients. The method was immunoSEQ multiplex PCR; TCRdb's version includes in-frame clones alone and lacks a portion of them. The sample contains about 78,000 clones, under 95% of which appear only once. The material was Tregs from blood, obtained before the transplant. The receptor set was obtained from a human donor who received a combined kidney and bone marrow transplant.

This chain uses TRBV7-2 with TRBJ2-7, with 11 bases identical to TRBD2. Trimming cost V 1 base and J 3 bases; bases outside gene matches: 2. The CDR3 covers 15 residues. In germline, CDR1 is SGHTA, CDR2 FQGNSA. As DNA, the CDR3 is TGTGCCAGCAGCTTAGGGACTAGCGGGCTCTACGAGCAGTACTTC. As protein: CASSLGTSGLYEQYF.

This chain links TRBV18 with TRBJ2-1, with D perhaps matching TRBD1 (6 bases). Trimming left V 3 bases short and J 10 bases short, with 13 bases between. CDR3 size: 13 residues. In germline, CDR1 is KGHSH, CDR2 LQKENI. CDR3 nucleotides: TGTGCCAGCTCACCTTACCGGGACACGGAGCAGTTCTTC. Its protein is CASSPYRDTEQFF. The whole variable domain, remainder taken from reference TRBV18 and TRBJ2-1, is NAGVMQNPRHLVRRRGQEARLRCSPMKGHSHVYWYRQLPEEGLKFMVYLQKENIIDESGMPKERFSAEFPKEGPSILRIQQVVRGDSAAYFCASSPYRDTEQFFGPGTRLTVL.

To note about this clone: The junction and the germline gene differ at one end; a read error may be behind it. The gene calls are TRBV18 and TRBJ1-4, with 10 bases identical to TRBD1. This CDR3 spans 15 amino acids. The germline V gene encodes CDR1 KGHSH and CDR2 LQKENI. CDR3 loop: CASSSQRGQGNPPRF. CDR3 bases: TGTGCCAGCTCCTCTCAAAGGGGACAGGGGAACCCTCCCCGTTTT.

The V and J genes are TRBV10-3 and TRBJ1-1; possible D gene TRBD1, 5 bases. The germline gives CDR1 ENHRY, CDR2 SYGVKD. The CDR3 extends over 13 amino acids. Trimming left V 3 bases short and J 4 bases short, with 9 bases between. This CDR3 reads CAISEGEGTEAFF. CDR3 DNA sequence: TGTGCCATCAGTGAAGGGGAGGGCACTGAAGCTTTCTTT.

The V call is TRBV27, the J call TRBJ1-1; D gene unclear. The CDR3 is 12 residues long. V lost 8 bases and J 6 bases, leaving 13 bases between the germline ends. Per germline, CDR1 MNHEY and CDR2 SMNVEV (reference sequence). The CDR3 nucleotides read TGTGCCAGCGGGAAAGGCGGGGCTGAAGCTTTCTTT. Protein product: CASGKGGAEAFF.

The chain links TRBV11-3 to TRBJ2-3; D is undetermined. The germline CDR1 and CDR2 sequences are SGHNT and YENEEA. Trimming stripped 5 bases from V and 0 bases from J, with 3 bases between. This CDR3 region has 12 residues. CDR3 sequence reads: CASSISTDTQYF. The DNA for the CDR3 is TGTGCCAGCAGCATTAGCACAGATACGCAGTATTTT.

The CDR3 sequence is CASSSEGGTGTDTQYF. In nucleotides, the CDR3 is TGTGCCAGCAGTTCCGAAGGTGGGACGGGCACAGATACGCAGTATTTT. The J gene is TRBJ2-3, the V gene TRBV27; D possibly matches TRBD1 or TRBD2 (5 bases each). The CDR3 has 16 amino acids. Germline loops: CDR1 MNHEY, CDR2 SMNVEV (reference sequence). The germline V and J ends were trimmed by 4 bases and 1 base, with 15 bases remaining between them.

The CDR3 DNA reads TGTGCCAGCAGCCTTTCCCGGGACAATGAGCAGTTCTTC. It is translated as CASSLSRDNEQFF. The rearrangement joins TRBV11-2 to TRBJ2-1; D uncertain. Germline loops: CDR1 SGHAT, CDR2 FQNNGV. The CDR3 sequence is 13 residues long. Trimming shortened V by 5 bases and J by 5 bases, and 10 bases separated the two germline ends.

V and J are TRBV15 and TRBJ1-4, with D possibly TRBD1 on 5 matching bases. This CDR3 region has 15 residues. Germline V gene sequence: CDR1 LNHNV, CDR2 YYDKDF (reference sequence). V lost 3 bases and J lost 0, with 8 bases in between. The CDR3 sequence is CATSRGEATNEKLFF. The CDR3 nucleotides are TGTGCCACCAGCAGGGGGGAGGCAACTAATGAAAAACTGTTTTTT.

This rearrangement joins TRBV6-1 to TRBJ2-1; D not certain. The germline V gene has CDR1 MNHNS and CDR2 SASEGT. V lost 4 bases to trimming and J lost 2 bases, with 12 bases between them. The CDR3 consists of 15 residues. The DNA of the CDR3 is TGTGCCAGCAGTGTGGACCGGGCCACCTACAATGAGCAGTTCTTC. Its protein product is CASSVDRATYNEQFF.

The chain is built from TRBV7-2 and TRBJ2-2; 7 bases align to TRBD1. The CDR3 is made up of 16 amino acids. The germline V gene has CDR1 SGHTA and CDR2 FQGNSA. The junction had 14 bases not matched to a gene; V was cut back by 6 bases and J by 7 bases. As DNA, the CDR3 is TGTGCCAGCAGGTTTTCCGCCTCAGGGGGTCACGGGGAGCTGTTTTTT. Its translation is CASRFSASGGHGELFF.

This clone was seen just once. The chain's CDR3 is CASSFIAGGYEQYF. CDR3 bases: TGTGCCAGTAGTTTTATAGCGGGAGGTTACGAGCAGTACTTC. This chain links TRBV19 with TRBJ2-5, with 10 nucleotides matching TRBD2. Matching the DNA end better, TRBJ2-7 makes the J call doubtful. There are 14 residues in the CDR3. The germline V gene encodes CDR1 LNHDA and CDR2 SQIVND (reference sequence).

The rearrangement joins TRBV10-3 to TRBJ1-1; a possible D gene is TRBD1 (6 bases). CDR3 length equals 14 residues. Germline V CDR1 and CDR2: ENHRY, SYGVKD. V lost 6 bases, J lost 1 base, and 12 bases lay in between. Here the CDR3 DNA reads TGTGCCATCAGGGCGAAACAGGGGAACACTGAAGCTTTCTTT. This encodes CAIRAKQGNTEAFF.

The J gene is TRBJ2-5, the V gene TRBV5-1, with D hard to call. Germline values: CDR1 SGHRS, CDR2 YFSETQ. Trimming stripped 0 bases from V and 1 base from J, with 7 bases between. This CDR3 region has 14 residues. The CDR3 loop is CASSLGATQETQYF. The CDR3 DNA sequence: TGCGCCAGCAGCTTGGGGGCAACCCAAGAGACCCAGTACTTC.

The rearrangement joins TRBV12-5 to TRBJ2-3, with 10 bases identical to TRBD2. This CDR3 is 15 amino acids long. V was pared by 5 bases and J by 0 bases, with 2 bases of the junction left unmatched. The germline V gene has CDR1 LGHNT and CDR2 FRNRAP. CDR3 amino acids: CASGVTSGSTDTQYF. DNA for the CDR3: TGTGCTAGTGGTGTGACTAGCGGGAGCACAGATACGCAGTATTTT.

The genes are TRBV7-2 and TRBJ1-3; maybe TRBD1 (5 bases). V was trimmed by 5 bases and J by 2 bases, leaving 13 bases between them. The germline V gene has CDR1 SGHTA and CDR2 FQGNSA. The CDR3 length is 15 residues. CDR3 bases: TGTGCCAGCAGCCCACGAGCGGGGGCTGGAAACACCATATATTTT. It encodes CASSPRAGAGNTIYF.

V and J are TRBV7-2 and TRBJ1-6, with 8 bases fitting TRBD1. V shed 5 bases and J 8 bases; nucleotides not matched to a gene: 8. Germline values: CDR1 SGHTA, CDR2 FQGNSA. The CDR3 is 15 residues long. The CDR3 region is CASSRGQGPHSPLHF. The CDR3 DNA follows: TGTGCCAGCAGCCGTGGACAGGGTCCACATTCACCCCTCCACTTT.

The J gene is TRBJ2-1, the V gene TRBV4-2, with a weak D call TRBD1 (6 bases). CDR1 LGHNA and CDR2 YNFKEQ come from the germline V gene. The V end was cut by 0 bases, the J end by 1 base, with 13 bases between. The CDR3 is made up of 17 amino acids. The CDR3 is CASSQDSGGKSYNEQFF. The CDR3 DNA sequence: TGTGCCAGCAGCCAAGACAGTGGGGGCAAGTCCTACAATGAGCAGTTCTTC.

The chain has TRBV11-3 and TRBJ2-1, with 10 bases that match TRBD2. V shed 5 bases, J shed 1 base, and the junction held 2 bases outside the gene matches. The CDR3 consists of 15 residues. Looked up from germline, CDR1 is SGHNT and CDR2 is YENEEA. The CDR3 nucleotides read TGTGCCAGCAGCCTAGCGGGAGCGTCCTACAATGAGCAGTTCTTC. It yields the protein CASSLAGASYNEQFF.

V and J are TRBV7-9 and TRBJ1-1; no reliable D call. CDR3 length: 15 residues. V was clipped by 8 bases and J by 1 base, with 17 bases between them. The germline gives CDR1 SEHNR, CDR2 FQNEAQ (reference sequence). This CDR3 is CASHSSYSENTEAFF. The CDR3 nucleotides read TGTGCCAGCCACAGCTCTTATAGCGAGAACACTGAAGCTTTCTTT.

The CDR3 sequence: CASSYGTGNYEQYF. The DNA of the CDR3 is TGTGCCAGCAGTTACGGGACAGGGAACTACGAGCAGTACTTC. The V call is TRBV6-6, the J call TRBJ2-7, with TRBD1 identical over 9 bases. Germline V gene data show CDR1 as MNHNY and CDR2 as SVGAGI (reference sequence). The trim removed 2 bases at V and 3 bases at J, leaving 2 bases unmatched. The CDR3 is 14 amino acids.

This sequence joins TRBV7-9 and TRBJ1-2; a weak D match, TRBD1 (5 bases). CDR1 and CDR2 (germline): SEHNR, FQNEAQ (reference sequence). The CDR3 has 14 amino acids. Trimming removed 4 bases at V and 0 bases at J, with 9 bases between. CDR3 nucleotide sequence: TGTGCCAGCAGCTCAGGGATAGCTAACTATGGCTACACCTTC. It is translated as CASSSGIANYGYTF.

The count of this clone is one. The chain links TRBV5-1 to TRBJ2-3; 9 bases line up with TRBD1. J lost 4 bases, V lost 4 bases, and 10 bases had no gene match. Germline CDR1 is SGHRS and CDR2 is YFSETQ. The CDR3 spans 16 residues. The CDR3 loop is CASSPTGTGNADTQYF. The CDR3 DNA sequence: TGCGCCAGCAGCCCCACCGGGACAGGGAATGCAGATACGCAGTATTTT. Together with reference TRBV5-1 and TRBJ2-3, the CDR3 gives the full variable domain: KAGVTQTPRYLIKTRGQQVTLSCSPISGHRSVSWYQQTPGQGLQFLFEYFSETQRNKGNFPGRFSGRQFSNSRSEMNVSTLELGDSALYLCASSPTGTGNADTQYFGPGTRLTVL.

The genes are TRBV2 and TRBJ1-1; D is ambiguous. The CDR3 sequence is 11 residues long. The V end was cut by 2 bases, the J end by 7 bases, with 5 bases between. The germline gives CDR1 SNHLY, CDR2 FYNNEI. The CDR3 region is CASSEPSEAFF. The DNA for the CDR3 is TGTGCCAGCAGTGAACCCAGTGAAGCTTTCTTT.

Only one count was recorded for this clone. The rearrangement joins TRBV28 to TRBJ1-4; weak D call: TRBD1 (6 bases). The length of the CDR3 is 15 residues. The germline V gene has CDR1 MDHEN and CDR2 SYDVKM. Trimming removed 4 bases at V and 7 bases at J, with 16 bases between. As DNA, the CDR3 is TGTGCCAGCAGTTCGTACAAGGGGGTGGGTGAAAAACTGTTTTTT. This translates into CASSSYKGVGEKLFF.

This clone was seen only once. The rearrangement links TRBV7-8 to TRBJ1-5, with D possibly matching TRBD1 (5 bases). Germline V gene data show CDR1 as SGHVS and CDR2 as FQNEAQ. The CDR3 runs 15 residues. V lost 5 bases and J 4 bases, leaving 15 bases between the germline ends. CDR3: CASSKGQGLNQPQHF. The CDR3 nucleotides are TGTGCCAGCAGCAAGGGCCAGGGACTAAATCAGCCCCAGCATTTT.